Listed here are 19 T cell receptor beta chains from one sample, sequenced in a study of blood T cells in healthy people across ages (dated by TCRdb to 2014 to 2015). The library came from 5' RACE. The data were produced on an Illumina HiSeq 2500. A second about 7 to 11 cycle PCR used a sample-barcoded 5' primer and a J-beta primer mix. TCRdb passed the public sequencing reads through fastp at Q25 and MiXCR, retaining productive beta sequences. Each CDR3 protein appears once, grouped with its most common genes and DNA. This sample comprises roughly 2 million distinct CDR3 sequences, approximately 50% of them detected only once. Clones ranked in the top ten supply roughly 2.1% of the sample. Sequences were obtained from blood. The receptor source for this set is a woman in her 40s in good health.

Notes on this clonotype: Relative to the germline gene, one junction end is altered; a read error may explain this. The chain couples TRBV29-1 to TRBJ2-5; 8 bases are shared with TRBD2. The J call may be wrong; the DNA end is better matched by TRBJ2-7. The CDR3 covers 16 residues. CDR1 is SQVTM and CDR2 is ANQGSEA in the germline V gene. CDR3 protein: CSVEGGWSGGSCEQYF. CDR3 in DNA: TGCAGCGTTGAAGGGGGGTGGAGCGGGGGATCCTGCGAGCAGTACTTC.

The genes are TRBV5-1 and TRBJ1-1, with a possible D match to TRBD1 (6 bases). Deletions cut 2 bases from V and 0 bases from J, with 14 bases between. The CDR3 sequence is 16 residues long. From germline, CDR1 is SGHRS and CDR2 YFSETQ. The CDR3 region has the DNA TGCGCCAGCAGCTTCGCCCCAGGGGCAATGAACACTGAAGCTTTCTTT. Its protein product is CASSFAPGAMNTEAFF.

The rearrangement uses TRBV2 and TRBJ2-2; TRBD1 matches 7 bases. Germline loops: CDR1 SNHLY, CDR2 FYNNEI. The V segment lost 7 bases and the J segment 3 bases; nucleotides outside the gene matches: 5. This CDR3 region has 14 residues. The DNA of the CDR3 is TGTGCCAGCAATGTACAGGGGTACACCGGGGAGCTGTTTTTT. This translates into CASNVQGYTGELFF. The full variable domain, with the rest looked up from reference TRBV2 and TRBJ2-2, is EPEVTQTPSHQVTQMGQEVILRCVPISNHLYFYWYRQILGQKVEFLVSFYNNEISEKSEIFDDQFSVERPDGSNFTLKIRSTKLEDSAMYFCASNVQGYTGELFFGEGSRLTVL.

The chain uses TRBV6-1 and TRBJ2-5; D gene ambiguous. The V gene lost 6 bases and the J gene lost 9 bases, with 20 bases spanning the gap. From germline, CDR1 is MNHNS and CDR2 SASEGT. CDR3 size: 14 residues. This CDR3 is CASRVTPRWSPQYF. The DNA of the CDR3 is TGTGCCAGCAGGGTGACACCAAGGTGGAGCCCCCAGTACTTC.

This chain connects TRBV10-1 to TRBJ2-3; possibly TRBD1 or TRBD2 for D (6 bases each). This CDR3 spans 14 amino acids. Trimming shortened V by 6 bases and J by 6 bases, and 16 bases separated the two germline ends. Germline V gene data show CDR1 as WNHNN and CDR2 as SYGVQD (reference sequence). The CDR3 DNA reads TGCGCCAGCAGGGAGGCTGGAGGGGGGGATACGCAGTATTTT. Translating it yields CASREAGGGDTQYF.

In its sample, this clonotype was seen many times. The CDR3 DNA follows: TGTGCCAGCAGTTTGCATACGCGGGGGACGACTGTGACCCAGTACTTC. It is translated as CASSLHTRGTTVTQYF. V is TRBV6-6 and J is TRBJ2-5; TRBD2 aligns across 7 bases. Looked up from germline, CDR1 is MNHNY and CDR2 is SVGAGI (reference sequence). The CDR3 loop spans 16 amino acids. J lost 7 bases, V lost 4 bases, and 15 bases had no gene match.

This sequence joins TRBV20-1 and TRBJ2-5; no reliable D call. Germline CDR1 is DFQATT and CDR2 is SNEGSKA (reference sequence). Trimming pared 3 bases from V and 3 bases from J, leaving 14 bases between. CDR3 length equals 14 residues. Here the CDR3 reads CSASGAPPKETQYF. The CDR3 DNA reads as TGCAGTGCTAGTGGCGCTCCGCCCAAAGAGACCCAGTACTTC.

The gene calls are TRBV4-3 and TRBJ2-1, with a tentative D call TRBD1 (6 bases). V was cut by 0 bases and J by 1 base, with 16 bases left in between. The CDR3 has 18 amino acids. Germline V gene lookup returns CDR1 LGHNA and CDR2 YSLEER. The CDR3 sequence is CASSQEVPDSRSYNEQFF. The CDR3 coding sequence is TGCGCCAGCAGCCAAGAGGTCCCGGACAGCCGGTCCTACAATGAGCAGTTCTTC.

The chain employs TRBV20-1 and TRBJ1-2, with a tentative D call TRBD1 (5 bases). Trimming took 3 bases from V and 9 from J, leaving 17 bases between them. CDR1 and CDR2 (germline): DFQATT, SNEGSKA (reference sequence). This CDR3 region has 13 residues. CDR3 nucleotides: TGCAGTGCTAGGCGGGACTTCCCTTATAGCTACACCTTC. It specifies CSARRDFPYSYTF.

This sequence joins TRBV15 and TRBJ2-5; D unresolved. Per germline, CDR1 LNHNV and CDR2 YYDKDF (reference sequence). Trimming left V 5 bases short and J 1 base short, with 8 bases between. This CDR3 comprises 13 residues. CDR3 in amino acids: CATSVPPQETQYF. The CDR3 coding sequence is TGTGCCACCAGCGTTCCACCCCAAGAGACCCAGTACTTC.

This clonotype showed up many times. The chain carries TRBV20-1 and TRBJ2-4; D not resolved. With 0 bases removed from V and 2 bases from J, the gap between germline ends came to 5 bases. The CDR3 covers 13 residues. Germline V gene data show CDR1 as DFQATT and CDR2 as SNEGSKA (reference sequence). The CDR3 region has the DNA TGCAGTGCTAGAGACACGTCCAAAAACATTCAGTACTTC. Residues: CSARDTSKNIQYF.

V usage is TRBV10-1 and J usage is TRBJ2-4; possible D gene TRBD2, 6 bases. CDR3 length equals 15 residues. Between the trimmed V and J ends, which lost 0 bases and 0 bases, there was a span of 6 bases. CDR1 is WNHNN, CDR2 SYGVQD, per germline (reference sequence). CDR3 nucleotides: TGCGCCAGCAGTGAGTCGGGGGGAGCCAAAAACATTCAGTACTTC. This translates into CASSESGGAKNIQYF.

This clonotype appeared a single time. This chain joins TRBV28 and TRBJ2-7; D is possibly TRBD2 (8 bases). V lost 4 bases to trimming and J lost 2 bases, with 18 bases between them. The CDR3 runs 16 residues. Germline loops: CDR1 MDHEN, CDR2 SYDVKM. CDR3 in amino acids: CASSYRGGGTAYEQYF. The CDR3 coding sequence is TGTGCCAGCAGTTATAGGGGCGGGGGGACAGCCTACGAGCAGTACTTC.

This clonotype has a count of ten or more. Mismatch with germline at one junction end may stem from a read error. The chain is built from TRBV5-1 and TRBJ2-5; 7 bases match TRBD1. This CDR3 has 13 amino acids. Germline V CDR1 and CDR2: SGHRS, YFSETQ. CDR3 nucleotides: TGTGCCAGCTCCAGGGGGTACCAAGAGACCCAGTACTTC. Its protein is CASSRGYQETQYF.

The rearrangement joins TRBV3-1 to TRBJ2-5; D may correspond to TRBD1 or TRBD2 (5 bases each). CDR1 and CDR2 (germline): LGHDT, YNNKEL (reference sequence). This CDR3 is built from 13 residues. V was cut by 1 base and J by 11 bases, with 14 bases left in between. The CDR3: CASSQVEGLEQYF. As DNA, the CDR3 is TGTGCCAGCAGCCAAGTCGAGGGGCTAGAGCAGTACTTC.

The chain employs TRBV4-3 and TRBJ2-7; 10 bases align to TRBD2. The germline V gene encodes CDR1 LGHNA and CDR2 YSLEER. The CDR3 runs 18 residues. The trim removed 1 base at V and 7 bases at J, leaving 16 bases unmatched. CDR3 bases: TGCGCCAGCAGCCAAGTGGAGCTAGCGGGGGTCTCCTACAATGAGCAGTACTTC. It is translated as CASSQVELAGVSYNEQYF.

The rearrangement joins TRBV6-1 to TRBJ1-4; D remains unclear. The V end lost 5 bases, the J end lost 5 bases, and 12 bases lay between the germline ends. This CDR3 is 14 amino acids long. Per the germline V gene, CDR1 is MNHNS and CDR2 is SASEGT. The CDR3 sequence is CASSPQTGNEKLFF. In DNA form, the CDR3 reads TGTGCCAGCAGTCCCCAGACGGGAAATGAAAAACTGTTTTTT.

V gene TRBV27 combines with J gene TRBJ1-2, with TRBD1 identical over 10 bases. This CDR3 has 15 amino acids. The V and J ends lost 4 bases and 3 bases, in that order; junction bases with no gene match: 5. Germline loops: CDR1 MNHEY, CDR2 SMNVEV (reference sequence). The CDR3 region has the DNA TGTGCCAGCAGTTCCGGGGGACAGGGGTACTATGGCTACACCTTC. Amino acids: CASSSGGQGYYGYTF.

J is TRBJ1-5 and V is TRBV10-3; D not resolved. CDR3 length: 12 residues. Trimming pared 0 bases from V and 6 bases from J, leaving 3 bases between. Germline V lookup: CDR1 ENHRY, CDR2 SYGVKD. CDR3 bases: TGTGCCATCAGTGAGTCGTCTCAGCCCCAGCATTTT. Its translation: CAISESSQPQHF.